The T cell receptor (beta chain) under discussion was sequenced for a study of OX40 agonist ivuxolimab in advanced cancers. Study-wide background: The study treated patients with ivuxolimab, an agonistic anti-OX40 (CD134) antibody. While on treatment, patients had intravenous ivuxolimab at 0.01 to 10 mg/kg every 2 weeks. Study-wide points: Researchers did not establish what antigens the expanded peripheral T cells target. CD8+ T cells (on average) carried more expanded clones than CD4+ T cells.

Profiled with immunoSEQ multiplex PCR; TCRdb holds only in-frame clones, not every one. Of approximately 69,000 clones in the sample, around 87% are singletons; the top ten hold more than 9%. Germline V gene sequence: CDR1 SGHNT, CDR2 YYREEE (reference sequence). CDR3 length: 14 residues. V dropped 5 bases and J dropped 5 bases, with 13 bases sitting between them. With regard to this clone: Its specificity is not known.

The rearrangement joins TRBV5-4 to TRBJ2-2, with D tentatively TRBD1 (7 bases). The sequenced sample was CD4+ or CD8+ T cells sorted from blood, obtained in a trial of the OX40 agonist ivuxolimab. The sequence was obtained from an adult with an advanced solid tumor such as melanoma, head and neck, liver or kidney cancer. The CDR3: CASRETGRTGELFF. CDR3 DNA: TGTGCCAGCAGGGAGACAGGGAGGACCGGGGAGCTGTTTTTT.